This record concerns one T cell receptor (beta chain) sequence. The sample belongs to a study of blood T cell repertoires in COVID-19. Across the study: Collection of acute and convalescent COVID-19 samples took place in the United States, Italy and Spain. Sources were T cells, B-cell-depleted T cells, or PBMCs; the material itself was cDNA or gDNA.

Study processing details: From reference gene primer amplification, estimates of nucleated cell counts were derived. The data were produced by immunoSEQ multiplex PCR, yet TCRdb's version contains in-frame clones alone and is incomplete. V and J calls and clone size come straight from that table; D and trimming were deduced from the DNA. The sample has around 100,000 clones, roughly 87% seen once. The CDR3 has 14 residues. The germline V gene encodes CDR1 SGHRS and CDR2 YFSETQ. With 0 bases removed from V and 14 bases from J, the gap between germline ends came to 15 bases. The sample taken for sequencing was peripheral blood. The chain joins TRBV5-1 to TRBJ1-6, with D possibly being TRBD1 (5 bases). This sequence was found in a human donor in a cohort sampled during active COVID-19. The CDR3 region is CASSLVLGDRALHF. The DNA of the CDR3 is TGCGCCAGCAGCTTGGTTCTAGGGGATAGGGCCCTCCACTTT.